These T cell receptor beta chains were read from a single sample in a study of T-cell memory formation after mild COVID-19. TCRdb reprocessed the 5' RACE reads with MiXCR, giving one entry per CDR3 protein. The sample consists of about 610,000 distinct CDR3 sequences, approximately 15% of them appearing once. The sequenced material came from PBMCs or a T cell subset sorted from them (not recorded which). The receptors were gathered from an adult woman who had mild COVID-19 (a few samples of this study predate the infection). Cell type and time point are not known. CDR3s include the opening cysteine and the closing phenylalanine or tryptophan. Each record gives: D gene, J gene, V gene, clone size, CDR3 DNA, CDR3 protein. D genes are given only for firm matches. Expanded clones are given a class, and other clones once, few, many or no size at all.

d_gene: .
j_gene: TRBJ2-1
v_gene: TRBV5-4
abundance: few
CDR3nt: TGTGCCAGCAGCCCAGAGAGTATGTATGAGCAGTTCTTC
CDR3aa: CASSPESMYEQFF

d_gene: TRBD2
j_gene: TRBJ2-7
v_gene: TRBV5-1
abundance: few
CDR3nt: TGCGCCAGCAGTCGTATAAAAGCGACTAGCGGAACCTACGAGCAGTACTTC
CDR3aa: CASSRIKATSGTYEQYF

d_gene: .
j_gene: TRBJ2-7
v_gene: TRBV30
abundance: few
CDR3nt: TGTGCCTGGGGAAGGGCGTTGAGCTCCTACGAGCAGTACTTC
CDR3aa: CAWGRALSSYEQYF

d_gene: TRBD1
j_gene: TRBJ2-7
v_gene: TRBV6-1
abundance: .
CDR3nt: TGTGCCAGCAGTGACTCAGGGGGCAAGTCCTACGAGCAGTACTTC
CDR3aa: CASSDSGGKSYEQYF

d_gene: TRBD2
j_gene: TRBJ2-1
v_gene: TRBV7-9
abundance: few
CDR3nt: TGTGCCAGCAGCTCCCTAGCGGCAGCGGGACTCAGCAATGAGCAGTTCTTC
CDR3aa: CASSSLAAAGLSNEQFF

d_gene: TRBD1
j_gene: TRBJ2-7
v_gene: TRBV24-1
abundance: .
CDR3nt: TGTGCCACCAGTGATCCAGGACAGGGTCTCGACGAGCAGTACTTC
CDR3aa: CATSDPGQGLDEQYF

d_gene: .
j_gene: TRBJ1-6
v_gene: TRBV12-3/TRBV12-4
abundance: .
CDR3nt: TGTGCCAGCAGTCTAGCAGGGGTGGGTTCACCCCTCCACTTT
CDR3aa: CASSLAGVGSPLHF

d_gene: .
j_gene: TRBJ2-1
v_gene: TRBV7-2
abundance: few
CDR3nt: TGTGCCAGCAGCTTAAGGTCCGGGACTGGCGGGAATGAGCAGTTCTTC
CDR3aa: CASSLRSGTGGNEQFF

d_gene: TRBD1
j_gene: TRBJ2-4
v_gene: TRBV7-9
abundance: many
CDR3nt: TGTGCCAGCAGCCCGCAGGGGGTAACCAAAAACATTCAGTACTTC
CDR3aa: CASSPQGVTKNIQYF

d_gene: .
j_gene: TRBJ2-1
v_gene: TRBV29-1
abundance: .
CDR3nt: TGCAGCGTTGAAGCGCGGGACATCAACTACAATGAGCAGTTCTTC
CDR3aa: CSVEARDINYNEQFF

d_gene: TRBD1
j_gene: TRBJ2-3
v_gene: TRBV5-1
abundance: few
CDR3nt: TGCGCCAGCAGTGGGACAGGCCCCACAGATACGCAGTATTTT
CDR3aa: CASSGTGPTDTQYF

d_gene: .
j_gene: TRBJ2-7
v_gene: TRBV4-3
abundance: many
CDR3nt: TGCGCCAGCAGCCAAGATATCGGCTACGAGCAGTACTTC
CDR3aa: CASSQDIGYEQYF

d_gene: .
j_gene: TRBJ1-5
v_gene: TRBV5-5
abundance: .
CDR3nt: TGTGCCAGCAGCGAACAGGGAAAGCCCCAGCATTTT
CDR3aa: CASSEQGKPQHF

d_gene: .
j_gene: TRBJ2-5
v_gene: TRBV11-2
abundance: .
CDR3nt: TGTGCCAGCAGCTTAGTGGCAGGGGCCGCAAGGGAGACCCAGTACTTC
CDR3aa: CASSLVAGAARETQYF

d_gene: .
j_gene: TRBJ2-3
v_gene: TRBV20-1
abundance: .
CDR3nt: TGCAGTGCTGAGTGGGGGGGCACAGATACGCAGTATTTT
CDR3aa: CSAEWGGTDTQYF

d_gene: TRBD2
j_gene: TRBJ2-7
v_gene: TRBV7-8
abundance: .
CDR3nt: TGTGCCAGCAGCTCACTGGGACTAGCGGGGGGCTACGAGCAGTACTTC
CDR3aa: CASSSLGLAGGYEQYF

d_gene: .
j_gene: TRBJ2-7
v_gene: TRBV10-3
abundance: many
CDR3nt: TGTGCCATCACCCAGGGGATCTCCTACGAGCAGTACTTC
CDR3aa: CAITQGISYEQYF

d_gene: .
j_gene: TRBJ2-2
v_gene: TRBV6-5
abundance: .
CDR3nt: TGTGCCAGCACCTCCAAGGGGCTAACCGGGGAGCTGTTTTTT
CDR3aa: CASTSKGLTGELFF